The TCR beta chain under discussion was sequenced for a study of T-cell memory formation after mild COVID-19. Study in general: In these data, TCR clusters were largely donor specific. General observations from the study: The SARS-CoV-2 specificity of second-wave clones reaching peak at day 37 remained unverified. Contracting clones from day 15 to 85 showed balanced CD4/CD8; later expanders favored CD4+.

One entry per CDR3 protein, called by TCRdb with MiXCR from the 5' RACE reads. The repertoire has about half a million distinct CDR3 sequences, roughly 18% of them found once; the top ten carry around an eighth. In the case of this clonotype: Its cognate antigen is unknown.

The TCR originated in an adult woman who had mild COVID-19 (a few samples of this study predate the infection). Cell type and time point are not known. The sequenced material came from PBMCs or a T cell subset sorted from them (not recorded which).

Here the CDR3 reads CASSLRTGREQYF. DNA of the CDR3: TGTGCCAGCAGCTTGAGGACAGGGCGAGAGCAGTACTTC. The chain recombines TRBV11-3 with TRBJ2-7, with 8 positions matching TRBD1. The CDR3 covers 13 residues. Germline CDR1 SGHNT, CDR2 YENEEA. Trimming took 3 bases from V and 7 from J; bases not matched to a gene: 5.